This entry lists 12 T cell receptor beta chains sequenced from one sample in a study of a mutant IDH1 vaccine in newly diagnosed glioma. Sequencing was performed with immunoSEQ multiplex PCR; in TCRdb, only in-frame clones are kept and a portion is missing. The sample carries some 40,000 clones, roughly 76% recorded once. The sample's time point: week 23, last vaccination. A 20-mer mutant IDH1 peptide at 300 ug was injected subcutaneously with topical imiquimod. The antigens of these receptors remain unknown. Sequencing used PBMCs, obtained from a glioma patient whose treatment included an IDH1 peptide vaccine. These receptors all stem from a man aged 40-49 years with glioma.

The chain links TRBV11-1 to TRBJ2-2; D gene uncertain. The germline V gene encodes CDR1 SGHAT and CDR2 FQDESV (reference sequence). The CDR3 extends over 13 amino acids. V lost 2 bases to trimming and J lost 4 bases, with 5 bases between them. In nucleotides, the CDR3 is TGTGCCAGCAGCTTAATTAGCACCGGGGAGCTGTTTTTT. Translating it yields CASSLISTGELFF.

The chain is built from TRBV25-1 and TRBJ2-4; 7 nucleotides line up with TRBD2. The CDR3 covers 14 residues. The V gene's germline CDR1 is MGHDK and CDR2 SYGVNS. The V segment lost 8 bases and the J segment 7 bases; nucleotides outside the gene matches: 11. CDR3 in amino acids: CASGTLAEANIQYF. CDR3 in DNA: TGTGCCAGCGGGACCCTAGCGGAGGCGAACATTCAGTACTTC.

V usage is TRBV5-5 and J usage is TRBJ1-1, with 7 bases that match TRBD1. The germline V gene has CDR1 SGHKS and CDR2 YYEKEE (reference sequence). The CDR3 has 13 residues. With 4 bases clipped from V and 6 bases from J, the junction kept 6 bases outside the gene matches. The CDR3 sequence: CASSRDRVAEAFF. DNA of the CDR3: TGTGCCAGCAGCAGAGACAGGGTGGCTGAAGCTTTCTTT.

The rearrangement links TRBV7-9 to TRBJ2-7; unclear D gene. Trimming shortened V by 0 bases and J by 2 bases, and 8 bases separated the two germline ends. Germline CDR1 and CDR2: SEHNR and FQNEAQ (reference sequence). The CDR3 is 14 residues long. CDR3 DNA: TGTGCCAGCAGCTTAGCCGGACGGGCCTACGAGCAGTACTTC. Translated, it gives CASSLAGRAYEQYF.

The chain employs TRBV6-6 and TRBJ1-4; unclear D gene. Germline V gives CDR1 MNHNY, CDR2 SVGAGI (reference sequence). The CDR3 consists of 14 residues. Trimming cost V 2 bases and J 5 bases, with 9 bases left between them. The DNA for the CDR3 is TGTGCCAGCAGTTACAGGGAAGGCAATGAAAAACTGTTTTTT. Amino acids: CASSYREGNEKLFF.

The V call is TRBV18, the J call TRBJ2-4, with D tentatively TRBD2 (6 bases). The CDR3 runs to 15 residues. Per germline, CDR1 KGHSH and CDR2 LQKENI. Trimming removed 4 bases at V and 4 bases at J, with 14 bases between. CDR3 residues: CASSLAGTAKNIQYF. The CDR3 nucleotides are TGTGCCAGCTCACTAGCCGGGACTGCAAAAAACATTCAGTACTTC.

This sequence joins TRBV6-5 and TRBJ1-2; D possibly corresponds to TRBD1 (5 bases). V lost 7 bases to trimming and J lost 7 bases, with 13 bases between them. This CDR3 is 12 amino acids long. CDR1 MNHEY and CDR2 SVGAGI come from the germline V gene. CDR3 bases: TGTGCCAGCACGGCCGGGGGAACTGGCTACACCTTC. It yields the protein CASTAGGTGYTF.

This rearrangement joins TRBV5-1 to TRBJ1-2; D is unresolved. The CDR3 is 14 amino acids. The germline V and J ends were trimmed by 1 base and 4 bases, with 11 bases remaining between them. Per the germline V gene, CDR1 is SGHRS and CDR2 is YFSETQ. CDR3 in DNA: TGCGCCAGCAGCTTGAGGGTGGCCCCCTATGGCTACACCTTC. It encodes CASSLRVAPYGYTF.

This rearrangement joins TRBV6-5 to TRBJ2-1, with D unclear. The CDR3 totals 14 residues. The germline V and J ends were trimmed by 5 bases and 4 bases, with 12 bases remaining between them. Germline CDR1 is MNHEY and CDR2 is SVGAGI. The CDR3: CASSRATNYNEQFF. CDR3 bases: TGTGCCAGCAGTAGGGCTACCAATTACAATGAGCAGTTCTTC.

The rearrangement links TRBV6-1 to TRBJ1-2; unclear D gene. Germline loops: CDR1 MNHNS, CDR2 SASEGT. The CDR3 runs to 11 residues. Trimming took 6 bases from V and 14 from J, leaving 16 bases between them. The CDR3 region is CASSHDLRRTF. The CDR3 nucleotides read TGTGCCAGCAGCCATGACCTTAGGAGAACCTTC.

This chain links TRBV28 with TRBJ2-1; D gene uncertain. This CDR3 is 13 amino acids long. In germline, CDR1 is MDHEN, CDR2 SYDVKM. The V end lost 3 bases, the J end lost 2 bases, and 5 bases lay between the germline ends. CDR3 loop: CASSLGTYNEQFF. The CDR3 DNA is TGTGCCAGCAGTTTGGGCACCTACAATGAGCAGTTCTTC.

The chain combines TRBV25-1 with TRBJ2-1, with D possibly TRBD1 on 6 matching bases. This CDR3 is 15 amino acids long. Per the germline V gene, CDR1 is MGHDK and CDR2 is SYGVNS. Between the trimmed V and J ends, which lost 8 bases and 5 bases, there was a span of 19 bases. The CDR3 reads CASQTGQSGDNEQFF. The DNA for the CDR3 is TGTGCCAGCCAGACGGGACAATCGGGTGACAATGAGCAGTTCTTC.